The rows below give T cell receptor beta chains drawn from one sample of a study of technical replicates of blood from a handful of donors. Some clones are missing from TCRdb's copy, which holds only in-frame ones; the method was immunoSEQ multiplex PCR. The sample holds about 57,000 clones, roughly 95% seen once. Material for sequencing was PBMCs. Receptors were obtained from a human donor in good health. Some clones in this sample may be carry-over from other donors' samples. The conserved cysteine and the conserved F or W are not part of the CDR3 here. The order of the fields is V gene, J gene, clone size, CDR3 protein. Only part of the rows carry a size: once, few, many, or a class if the clone is expanded.

>TRBV18|TRBJ2-7|NA
ASSGTGPYEQY
>TRBV2|TRBJ1-1|NA
ASSGRQFMNTEAF
>TRBV7-9|TRBJ1-2|NA
ASSSARGRDGYT
>TRBV6-1|TRBJ2-1|NA
ASSEGRALAAEGEQF
>TRBV7-9|TRBJ2-5|NA
ASSPEVSETQY
>TRBV27|TRBJ2-3|once
ASSLRGLRTDTQY
>TRBV5-4|TRBJ1-2|NA
ASSLEARGNYGYT
>TRBV7-9|TRBJ2-3|NA
ASSVTDTQY
>TRBV6-1|TRBJ1-5|NA
ASSEAGRQPQH
>TRBV4-3|TRBJ2-7|NA
ASSQDHSGTNYEQY
>TRBV18|TRBJ2-7|NA
ASSPLQGSSYEQY
>TRBV6-4|TRBJ2-2|NA
ASKKTGDTGELF
>TRBV19|TRBJ2-1|NA
LGKGVRNEQF
>TRBV4-3|TRBJ2-2|NA
ASSHLVGEFPGELF
>TRBV11-1|TRBJ2-1|once
ASSLGDFDNEQF
>TRBV14|TRBJ2-5|NA
ASSPNIVKETQY
>TRBV7-2|TRBJ1-1|NA
ASSLETGGSTEAF
>TRBV30|TRBJ2-3|NA
AWKGLAGVSDTQY
>TRBV2|TRBJ2-7|NA
ASSEVAGAYEQY
>TRBV5-1|TRBJ2-5|NA
ASSLGRIQETQY
>TRBV4-3|TRBJ2-2|NA
ASSRGVELNTGELF
>TRBV5-1|TRBJ2-1|NA
ASSLSPSSYNEQF
>TRBV19|TRBJ2-7|NA
ASSSGTGGSYEQY
>TRBV6-5|TRBJ1-2|NA
ASSPGQGTTGYT
>TRBV5-6|TRBJ1-5|NA
ASSPEGNQPQH
>TRBV5-1|TRBJ2-1|NA
ASTRLAGVNEQF
>TRBV2|TRBJ2-7|NA
ASRRDSMYEQY
>TRBV10-3|TRBJ2-1|NA
AISVGEGHNGEQF
>TRBV28|TRBJ1-5|NA
ASSWDRNQPQH
>TRBV7-9|TRBJ2-3|NA
ASSPSDLSTDTQY
>TRBV11-3|TRBJ2-1|once
ASSGAANEQF
>TRBV29-1|TRBJ2-4|NA
SVEDDGAGNIQY
>TRBV4-3|TRBJ2-7|once
ASSQGAGTYEQY
>TRBV7-9|TRBJ2-3|NA
ASSFRTGLADTQY
>TRBV5-6|TRBJ2-3|NA
ASEKGSSGSLDTQY
>TRBV7-2|TRBJ1-2|NA
ASSVGQGNYGYT
>TRBV30|TRBJ2-7|NA
AWRGDWSSYEQY
>TRBV4-2|TRBJ2-7|NA
ASSQAAGTSGTYEQY